Listed below are T cell receptor beta chains from one sample, sequenced in a study of PD-L1 blockade in urothelial cancer. Using immunoSEQ multiplex PCR, the repertoire was profiled, and TCRdb retains in-frame clones only, with some absent. Of about 50,000 clones in the sample, about 88% were seen once. This sample comprised PBMCs, obtained around atezolizumab (anti-PD-L1) treatment. The receptors come from a man aged 55 to 70 with urothelial cancer. Each CDR3 is given with its conserved first and last residue. Fields, in order: CDR3 protein, CDR3 DNA, J gene, clone size, V gene, D gene. A D gene is named only where the DNA matches it firmly. Where a row states a size, it is once, few, many or the class of an expanded clone; other rows omit it.

CDR3 protein: CATSRDQTGTDTQYF; CDR3 DNA: TGTGCCACCAGCAGAGACCAAACGGGCACAGATACGCAGTATTTT; J gene: TRBJ2-3; clone size: .; V gene: TRBV15; D gene: .
CDR3 protein: CASSEATGSYSNQPQHF; CDR3 DNA: TGTGCCAGCAGTGAAGCGACAGGGTCTTATAGCAATCAGCCCCAGCATTTT; J gene: TRBJ1-5; clone size: .; V gene: TRBV6-1; D gene: TRBD1
CDR3 protein: CASRDYYEQYF; CDR3 DNA: TGCGCCAGCCGGGACTACTACGAGCAGTACTTC; J gene: TRBJ2-7; clone size: .; V gene: TRBV5-1; D gene: TRBD2
CDR3 protein: CASSQGRTGRGYTF; CDR3 DNA: TGTGCCAGCAGCCAGGGGCGGACAGGCCGGGGCTACACCTTC; J gene: TRBJ1-2; clone size: .; V gene: TRBV14; D gene: TRBD1
CDR3 protein: CASSLLTGNTIYF; CDR3 DNA: TGTGCCAGTTCCCTCCTTACTGGAAACACCATATATTTT; J gene: TRBJ1-3; clone size: .; V gene: TRBV6-5; D gene: .
CDR3 protein: CASSLADSFNEKLFF; CDR3 DNA: TGCGCCAGCAGCTTGGCCGACAGTTTTAATGAAAAACTGTTTTTT; J gene: TRBJ1-4; clone size: .; V gene: TRBV5-1; D gene: .
CDR3 protein: CATRLFDEANEKLFF; CDR3 DNA: TGTGCCACTCGACTATTCGACGAGGCTAATGAAAAACTGTTTTTT; J gene: TRBJ1-4; clone size: .; V gene: TRBV28; D gene: .
CDR3 protein: CASSLARGPRGYGYTF; CDR3 DNA: TGTGCCAGCAGCTTAGCGCGGGGGCCTCGTGGCTATGGCTACACCTTC; J gene: TRBJ1-2; clone size: .; V gene: TRBV7-2; D gene: .
CDR3 protein: CASSYQGQTYEQYF; CDR3 DNA: TGTGCCAGCAGTTACCAAGGACAGACCTACGAGCAGTACTTC; J gene: TRBJ2-7; clone size: .; V gene: TRBV6-6; D gene: .
CDR3 protein: CASTPGAGSYNEQFF; CDR3 DNA: TGTGCCAGCACCCCGGGTGCCGGTTCCTACAATGAGCAGTTCTTC; J gene: TRBJ2-1; clone size: once; V gene: TRBV25-1; D gene: .
CDR3 protein: CASSFGGGQNYNSPLHF; CDR3 DNA: TGTGCCAGCAGCTTTGGAGGGGGACAGAACTATAATTCACCCCTCCACTTT; J gene: TRBJ1-6; clone size: .; V gene: TRBV13; D gene: TRBD1
CDR3 protein: CASKREGSGANVLTF; CDR3 DNA: TGTGCCAGTAAGAGGGAGGGCTCTGGGGCCAACGTCCTGACTTTC; J gene: TRBJ2-6; clone size: .; V gene: TRBV19; D gene: TRBD2
CDR3 protein: CASSLVDRPYNEQFF; CDR3 DNA: TGTGCCAGCAGCTTGGTGGACAGACCTTACAATGAGCAGTTCTTC; J gene: TRBJ2-1; clone size: .; V gene: TRBV5-5; D gene: .
CDR3 protein: CASSTGGNSYEQYF; CDR3 DNA: TGTGCCAGTAGCACTGGGGGGAACTCCTACGAGCAGTACTTC; J gene: TRBJ2-7; clone size: once; V gene: TRBV19; D gene: .
CDR3 protein: CASSGWDTGTKETQYF; CDR3 DNA: TGCGCCAGCAGCGGGTGGGACACGGGAACCAAAGAGACCCAGTACTTC; J gene: TRBJ2-5; clone size: .; V gene: TRBV5-1; D gene: .